The 25 T cell receptor beta chains presented below share a single source sample, sequenced in a study of blood T cells in healthy people across ages (dated by TCRdb to between 2014 and 2017). The receptor library was made with 5' RACE. Sequencing took place on an Illumina HiSeq 2500. A second about 7 to 11 cycle PCR used a sample-barcoded 5' primer and a J-beta primer mix. TCRdb handled the public reads itself, with Q25 trimming in fastp and clone calling in MiXCR, and kept productive beta chains. CDR3 protein duplicates are merged, each entry listing the most common genes and DNA. The sample includes 790,000 or so distinct CDR3 sequences, with about 47% observed a single time. Around 18% of the sample is held by the ten biggest clonotypes. Sequenced input: blood. These TCRs come from an elderly man in good health.

This clonotype was counted a few times. The chain is built from TRBV18 and TRBJ2-3; 7 bases are a match to TRBD1. The CDR3 contains 15 residues. Trimming took 1 base from V and 3 from J; bases not matched to a gene: 4. Germline V gene lookup returns CDR1 KGHSH and CDR2 LQKENI. The CDR3 here is CASSPQGQRTDTQYF. CDR3 DNA: TGTGCCAGCTCACCACAGGGACAGAGGACAGATACGCAGTATTTT. The whole variable domain, remainder taken from reference TRBV18 and TRBJ2-3, is NAGVMQNPRHLVRRRGQEARLRCSPMKGHSHVYWYRQLPEEGLKFMVYLQKENIIDESGMPKERFSAEFPKEGPSILRIQQVVRGDSAAYFCASSPQGQRTDTQYFGPGTRLTVL.

The chain links TRBV4-2 to TRBJ2-7; the match to TRBD2 covers 13 bases. The germline V gene encodes CDR1 LGHNA and CDR2 YNFKEQ. CDR3 size: 17 residues. Unmatched junction bases numbered 9, after V lost 4 bases and J lost 3 bases. The CDR3 DNA sequence: TGTGCCAGCAGCCCGTTCGGGACTAGCGGGACCGACTACGAGCAGTACTTC. This translates into CASSPFGTSGTDYEQYF.

The V gene is TRBV9, the J gene TRBJ1-1; unclear D gene. The CDR3 length is 14 residues. The germline CDR1 and CDR2 sequences are SGDLS and YYNGEE. V lost 3 bases and J 1 base, leaving 10 bases between the germline ends. In DNA form, the CDR3 reads TGTGCCAGCAGCGGGGCCTCAACGAACACTGAAGCTTTCTTT. Amino acid sequence: CASSGASTNTEAFF.

The chain links TRBV20-1 to TRBJ2-1, with D hard to call. Trimming took 1 base from V and 5 from J, leaving 12 bases between them. Germline V gene lookup returns CDR1 DFQATT and CDR2 SNEGSKA (reference sequence). This CDR3 is 14 amino acids long. The DNA for the CDR3 is TGCAGTGCTAGAGGGTCAGGCCCGAACAATGAGCAGTTCTTC. Encoded protein: CSARGSGPNNEQFF.

The chain has TRBV6-6 and TRBJ1-2; D not resolved. The germline gives CDR1 MNHNY, CDR2 SVGAGI (reference sequence). The CDR3 sequence is 14 residues long. Trimming took off 2 bases at V and 6 bases at J, with 13 bases between the two ends. This CDR3 is CASSYTRVTNGYTF. The CDR3 DNA reads as TGTGCCAGCAGTTACACCAGAGTTACTAATGGCTACACCTTC.

The V call is TRBV29-1, the J call TRBJ2-7, with 10 bases identical to TRBD1. The CDR3 totals 12 residues. Looked up from germline, CDR1 is SQVTM and CDR2 is ANQGSEA. V shed 4 bases, J shed 7 bases, and the junction held 4 bases outside the gene matches. This CDR3 is CSVGDRGREQYF. The CDR3 DNA follows: TGCAGCGTTGGGGACAGGGGAAGAGAGCAGTACTTC.

V is TRBV12-3 or TRBV12-4 and J is TRBJ2-7; TRBD2 is a possible D gene (5 bases). The V and J ends lost 4 bases and 5 bases respectively, with 9 bases between them. This CDR3 contains 12 residues. The CDR3 sequence is CASSSGSDEQYF. In DNA, the CDR3 is TGTGCCAGCAGTTCGGGGTCCGACGAGCAGTACTTC.

This clonotype was seen many times. This chain links TRBV25-1 with TRBJ1-6; the match to TRBD1 covers 7 bases. The CDR3 sequence is 14 residues long. CDR1 is MGHDK and CDR2 is SYGVNS in the germline V gene. V was clipped by 6 bases and J by 10 bases; unmatched bases: 9. The CDR3 region has the DNA TGTGCCAGCAGGTCGACAGGGATCGACTCACCCCTCCACTTT. This sequence encodes CASRSTGIDSPLHF.

The V gene is TRBV7-2, the J gene TRBJ2-1; TRBD2 might be the D (5 bases). Germline values: CDR1 SGHTA, CDR2 FQGNSA. This CDR3 is 14 amino acids long. V lost 5 bases, J lost 4 bases, and 12 bases lay in between. The CDR3 nucleotides read TGTGCCAGCAGCCAATCGGACTTTTACAATGAGCAGTTCTTC. The encoded protein is CASSQSDFYNEQFF.

This chain connects TRBV20-1 to TRBJ1-6; D remains unclear. With 5 bases removed from V and 9 bases from J, the gap between germline ends came to 14 bases. This CDR3 spans 13 amino acids. The germline V gene has CDR1 DFQATT and CDR2 SNEGSKA (reference sequence). The CDR3 reads CSAPRTGGSPLHF. CDR3 nucleotides: TGCAGTGCTCCGCGGACGGGCGGTTCACCCCTCCACTTT.

The rearrangement links TRBV5-6 to TRBJ2-7; D may be TRBD1 (6 bases). The V end was cut by 4 bases, the J end by 2 bases, with 10 bases between. Germline loops: CDR1 SGHDT, CDR2 YYEEEE. This CDR3 is 13 amino acids long. Here the CDR3 reads CASSRTAAYEQYF. The CDR3 coding sequence is TGTGCCAGCAGCCGGACAGCGGCCTACGAGCAGTACTTC. Looking up the rest from reference TRBV5-6 and TRBJ2-7 gives the full variable domain: DAGVTQSPTHLIKTRGQQVTLRCSPKSGHDTVSWYQQALGQGPQFIFQYYEEEERQRGNFPDRFSGHQFPNYSSELNVNALLLGDSALYLCASSRTAAYEQYFGPGTRLTVT.

V and J are TRBV5-1 and TRBJ2-6; D remains ambiguous. The CDR3 is made up of 16 amino acids. Germline lookup yields CDR1 SGHRS and CDR2 YFSETQ. V gave up 1 base and J gave up 0 bases, with 8 bases separating them. CDR3 nucleotide sequence: TGCGCCAGCAGCTTGACCGGCAACTCTGGGGCCAACGTCCTGACTTTC. Translating it yields CASSLTGNSGANVLTF.

V gene TRBV6-2 or TRBV6-3 combines with J gene TRBJ2-1; the D call may be TRBD1 or TRBD2 (5 bases each). The CDR3 is made up of 12 amino acids. Trimming cost V 10 bases and J 9 bases, with 16 bases left between them. Germline V gives CDR1 MNHEY, CDR2 SVGEGT. The CDR3 DNA is TGTGCCACCAGGGACCGCGCTACTGAGCAGTTCTTC. It specifies CATRDRATEQFF.

This clonotype was detected only a few times. V usage is TRBV20-1 and J usage is TRBJ2-1; 14 bases line up with TRBD2. V dropped 5 bases and J dropped 3; count of bases not matched to a gene: 6. Per germline, CDR1 DFQATT and CDR2 SNEGSKA (reference sequence). The CDR3 has 16 amino acids. The CDR3 is CSALGLAGAFYNEQFF. Written as DNA, the CDR3 is TGCAGTGCTTTGGGACTAGCGGGAGCCTTCTACAATGAGCAGTTCTTC.

The gene calls are TRBV7-2 and TRBJ1-4, with D maybe TRBD1 (6 bases). Germline assignment: CDR1 SGHTA and CDR2 FQGNSA. CDR3 size: 14 residues. Trimming pared 6 bases from V and 8 bases from J, leaving 16 bases between. CDR3 loop: CASSLQGGREKLFF. The CDR3 region has the DNA TGTGCCAGCAGTTTACAGGGAGGGAGAGAAAAACTGTTTTTT.

The rearrangement joins TRBV15 to TRBJ2-3; the D gene could be TRBD1 or TRBD2 (5 bases each). CDR1 LNHNV and CDR2 YYDKDF come from the germline V gene (reference sequence). With 0 bases removed from V and 3 bases from J, the gap between germline ends came to 16 bases. There are 17 residues in the CDR3. For the CDR3, the DNA is TGTGCCACCAGCAGAGATACGGGACCGATTTTTACAGATACGCAGTATTTT. Translation: CATSRDTGPIFTDTQYF.

This clonotype showed up many times. CDR3 residues: CASSARDHSTDTQYF. In DNA, the CDR3 is TGTGCCAGCAGCGCCCGGGACCACAGCACAGATACGCAGTATTTT. The rearrangement uses TRBV9 and TRBJ2-3, with D perhaps matching TRBD1 or TRBD2 (5 bases each). Germline assignment: CDR1 SGDLS and CDR2 YYNGEE. The V and J ends lost 3 bases and 0 bases respectively, with 11 bases between them. This CDR3 contains 15 residues. Full variable domain (remainder filled in from reference TRBV9 and TRBJ2-3): DSGVTQTPKHLITATGQRVTLRCSPRSGDLSVYWYQQSLDQGLQFLIQYYNGEERAKGNILERFSAQQFPDLHSELNLSSLELGDSALYFCASSARDHSTDTQYFGPGTRLTVL.

This sequence joins TRBV10-3 and TRBJ2-5, with D unresolved. Germline V gene sequence: CDR1 ENHRY, CDR2 SYGVKD. This CDR3 contains 15 residues. V lost 8 bases, J lost 5 bases, and 21 bases lay in between. The CDR3 region has the DNA TGTGCCATCGGGGTCGGAAAGGGTGATCCGGAGACCCAGTACTTC. Translation gives CAIGVGKGDPETQYF.

As to this clonotype: At one boundary the junction diverges from the germline segment, which might be a read error. This rearrangement joins TRBV20-1 to TRBJ1-5, with 7 nucleotides matching TRBD1. Germline V gene sequence: CDR1 DFQATT, CDR2 SNEGSKA (reference sequence). The CDR3 covers 14 residues. The CDR3 DNA reads as TGCAGTGCTAGAGATGTTACAGGGGCTCAGCCCCGGCATTTT. Translating it yields CSARDVTGAQPRHF.

Many counts were recorded for this clonotype. The genes are TRBV5-1 and TRBJ2-3, with no clear D. Germline V CDR1 and CDR2: SGHRS, YFSETQ. The CDR3 length is 14 residues. The V end was cut by 2 bases, the J end by 1 base, with 8 bases between. The CDR3: CASSLGARTDTQYF. The CDR3 DNA is TGCGCCAGCAGCTTAGGCGCTCGCACAGATACGCAGTATTTT.

This clonotype occurred many times. The chain employs TRBV5-1 and TRBJ2-5; the D gene is possibly TRBD2 (6 bases). The CDR3 extends over 15 amino acids. Germline CDR1 SGHRS, CDR2 YFSETQ. V was cut by 4 bases and J by 2 bases, with 15 bases left in between. The CDR3 spells CASSPRRAVQETQYF. In DNA form, the CDR3 reads TGCGCCAGCAGCCCCCGGAGGGCTGTTCAAGAGACCCAGTACTTC.

This clonotype was picked up a small number of times. The chain links TRBV5-1 to TRBJ2-1; 7 bases are shared with TRBD2. The CDR3 totals 15 residues. Looked up from germline, CDR1 is SGHRS and CDR2 is YFSETQ. Germline trimming cut 0 bases from V and 5 bases from J; bases unmatched to any gene: 5. The CDR3 loop is CASSLVGGGDNEQFF. As DNA, the CDR3 is TGCGCCAGCAGCTTGGTGGGGGGGGGTGACAATGAGCAGTTCTTC. Together with reference TRBV5-1 and TRBJ2-1, the CDR3 gives the full variable domain: KAGVTQTPRYLIKTRGQQVTLSCSPISGHRSVSWYQQTPGQGLQFLFEYFSETQRNKGNFPGRFSGRQFSNSRSEMNVSTLELGDSALYLCASSLVGGGDNEQFFGPGTRLTVL.

About this clonotype itself: This may stem from a read error, because a much larger clone lies one nucleotide away. The chain employs TRBV28 and TRBJ2-3; 7 nucleotides align to TRBD2. V trimming: 1 base; J trimming: 4 bases; junction bases outside the gene matches: 2. The CDR3 runs 14 residues. Germline V gene lookup returns CDR1 MDHEN and CDR2 SYDVKM. In DNA form, the CDR3 reads TGTGCCAGCAGTTTATTTGCGGGAGCAGATACGCAGTATTTT. It specifies CASSLFAGADTQYF.

This clonotype showed up just a few times. J is TRBJ2-7 and V is TRBV6-5; the match to TRBD2 covers 10 bases. Per germline, CDR1 MNHEY and CDR2 SVGAGI. This CDR3 comprises 17 residues. J gave up 4 bases and V 0 bases, and 9 bases lay outside the gene matches. The DNA for the CDR3 is TGTGCCAGCAGTTACTCGACGCTAGCGGGAGATATTTACGAGCAGTACTTC. Translation: CASSYSTLAGDIYEQYF.

The chain is built from TRBV12-3 or TRBV12-4 and TRBJ2-4; D perhaps matches TRBD1 (5 bases). The tail of the sequence fits TRBJ2-7 better, so the J call may be wrong. This CDR3 is built from 13 residues. CDR3: CASSLTVAYEQYF. CDR3 bases: TGTGCCAGCAGCTTGACAGTAGCCTACGAGCAGTACTTC.